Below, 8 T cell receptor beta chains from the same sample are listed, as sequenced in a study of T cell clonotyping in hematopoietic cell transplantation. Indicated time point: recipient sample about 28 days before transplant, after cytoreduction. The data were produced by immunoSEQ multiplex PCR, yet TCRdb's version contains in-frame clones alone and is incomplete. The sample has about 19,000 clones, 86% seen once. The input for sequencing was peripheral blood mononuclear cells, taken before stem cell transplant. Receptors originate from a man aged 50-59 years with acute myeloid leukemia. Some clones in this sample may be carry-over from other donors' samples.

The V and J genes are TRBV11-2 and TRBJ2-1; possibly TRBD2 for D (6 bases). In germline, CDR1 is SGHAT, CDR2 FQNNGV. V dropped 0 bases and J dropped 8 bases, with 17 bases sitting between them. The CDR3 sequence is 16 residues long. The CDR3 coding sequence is TGTGCCAGCAGCTTAGAGGGACTTCTCTCGGTGGATGAGCAGTTCTTC. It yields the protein CASSLEGLLSVDEQFF.

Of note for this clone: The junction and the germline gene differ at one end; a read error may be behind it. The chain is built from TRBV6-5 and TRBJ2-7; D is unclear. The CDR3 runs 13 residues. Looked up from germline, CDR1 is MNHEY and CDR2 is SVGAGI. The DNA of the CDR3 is TGTGCCAGCAGTTACTCAGGTCACTACAAGCAGTACTTC. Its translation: CASSYSGHYKQYF.

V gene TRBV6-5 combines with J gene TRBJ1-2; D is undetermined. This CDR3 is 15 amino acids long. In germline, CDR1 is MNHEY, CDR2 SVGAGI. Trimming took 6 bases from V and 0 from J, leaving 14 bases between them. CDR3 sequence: CASRVSGSPNYGYTF. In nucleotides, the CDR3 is TGTGCCAGCAGGGTCTCTGGGAGCCCTAACTATGGCTACACCTTC.

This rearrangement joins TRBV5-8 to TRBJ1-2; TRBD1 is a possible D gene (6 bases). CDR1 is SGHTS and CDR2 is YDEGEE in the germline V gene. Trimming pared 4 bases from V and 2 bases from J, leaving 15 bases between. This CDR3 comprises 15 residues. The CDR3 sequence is CASSVGAGVNYGYTF. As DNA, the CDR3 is TGTGCCAGCAGCGTGGGGGCCGGGGTGAACTATGGCTACACCTTC.

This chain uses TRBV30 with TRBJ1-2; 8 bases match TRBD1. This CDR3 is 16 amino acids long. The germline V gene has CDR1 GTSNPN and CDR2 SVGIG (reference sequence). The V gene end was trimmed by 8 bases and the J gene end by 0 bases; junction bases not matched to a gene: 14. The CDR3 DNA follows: TGTGCCAGCTTACAGGGGGGCTTTACCTCTAACTATGGCTACACCTTC. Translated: CASLQGGFTSNYGYTF.

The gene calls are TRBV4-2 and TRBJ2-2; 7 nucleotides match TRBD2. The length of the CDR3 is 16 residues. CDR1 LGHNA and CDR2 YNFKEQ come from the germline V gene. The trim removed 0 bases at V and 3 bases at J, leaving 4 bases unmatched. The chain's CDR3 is CASSQEGLADTGELFF. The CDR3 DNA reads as TGTGCCAGCAGCCAAGAAGGCCTAGCGGACACCGGGGAGCTGTTTTTT.

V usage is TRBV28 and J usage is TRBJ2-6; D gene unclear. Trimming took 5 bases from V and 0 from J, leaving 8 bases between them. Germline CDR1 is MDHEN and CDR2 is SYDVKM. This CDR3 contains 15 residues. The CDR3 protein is CASSRRASGANVLTF. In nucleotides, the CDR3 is TGTGCCAGCAGTCGTCGGGCCTCTGGGGCCAACGTCCTGACTTTC.

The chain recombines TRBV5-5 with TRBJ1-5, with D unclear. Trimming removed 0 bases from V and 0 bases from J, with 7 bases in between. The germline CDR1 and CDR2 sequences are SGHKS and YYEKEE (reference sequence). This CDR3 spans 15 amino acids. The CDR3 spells CASSLAGDSNQPQHF. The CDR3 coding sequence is TGTGCCAGCAGCTTGGCCGGGGATAGCAATCAGCCCCAGCATTTT.